The clone carrying this TCR beta chain was seen just once. The target antigen is unknown. The V and J ends lost 6 bases and 1 base respectively, with 21 bases between them. This CDR3 has 18 residues. Germline V lookup: CDR1 MDHEN, CDR2 SYDVKM. This sample is drawn from a study of shared clonotypes between healthy human individuals. Study-wide points: Larger estimated richness was generally recorded for naive subsets relative to memory subsets. Genetic and exposure-history diversity was limited by the few donors.

Per sorted-subset replicate PCR, input was 150 to 250 ng DNA, representing 30,000 to 35,000 T cell genomes. Authors' processing steps: Junction-only immunoSEQ data arrived without quality scores, meaning filtering differed. TCRdb keeps only in-frame clones here, not all; method: immunoSEQ multiplex PCR. The V and J calls and clone size were taken over from that table, and D and trimming were inferred from the DNA. The table includes roughly 2.2 million clones, 93% detected once. Specimen: naive CD4+ T cells from PBMCs. Subset described: CD45RA+ positively selected. The TCR sequence derives from a man aged 18-30 years in good health. Some clones in this sample may be carry-over from other donors' samples. This rearrangement joins TRBV28 to TRBJ1-4; possible D gene TRBD1, 5 bases. The chain's CDR3 is CASSPKIGARGTNEKLFF. Written as DNA, the CDR3 is TGTGCCAGCAGCCCCAAAATTGGGGCGAGAGGAACTAATGAAAAACTGTTTTTT.